These 21 T cell receptor beta chains came from one sample sequenced in a study of T cell responses to AZD1222 COVID-19 vaccine. Assay: immunoSEQ multiplex PCR; the TCRdb copy retains only in-frame clones and omits some. The sample consists of around 100,000 clones, around nine tenths of them appearing once. This specimen was peripheral blood, taken on day 0 of AZD1222 vaccination. These receptors originate from an adult in good health.

The rearrangement joins TRBV27 to TRBJ1-1, with TRBD1 matching over 7 bases. Trimming cost V 5 bases and J 8 bases; bases outside gene matches: 8. The CDR3 is 13 residues long. CDR1 MNHEY and CDR2 SMNVEV come from the germline V gene (reference sequence). The CDR3 region has the DNA TGTGCCAGCAGTCTATTGACAGGGCAGGAAGCTTTCTTT. Protein sequence: CASSLLTGQEAFF.

The rearrangement uses TRBV19 and TRBJ2-2; 8 bases map to TRBD2. This CDR3 has 18 amino acids. Germline V gives CDR1 LNHDA, CDR2 SQIVND (reference sequence). The trim removed 0 bases at V and 4 bases at J, leaving 10 bases unmatched. The CDR3 nucleotides read TGTGCCAGTAGTATAGATTGGAGACGGGAGGGTGGCACCGGGGAGCTGTTTTTT. Translated: CASSIDWRREGGTGELFF.

The V and J genes are TRBV3-1 (or the pseudogene TRBV3-2) and TRBJ2-7; D remains unclear. From germline, CDR1 is LGHDT and CDR2 YNNKEL (reference sequence). The CDR3 has 12 residues. V was clipped by 3 bases and J by 6 bases, with 9 bases between them. CDR3 sequence reads: CASSHPRREQYF. The CDR3 region has the DNA TGTGCCAGCAGCCACCCCAGACGCGAGCAGTACTTC.

The chain recombines TRBV5-6 with TRBJ1-2; D is uncertain. V lost 4 bases, J lost 8 bases, and 15 bases lay in between. The CDR3 contains 13 residues. Germline V lookup: CDR1 SGHDT, CDR2 YYEEEE. CDR3 nucleotide sequence: TGTGCCAGCAGCGGCGGACTAAAAGTGGGCTACACCTTC. Its protein is CASSGGLKVGYTF.

The chain links TRBV7-8 to TRBJ1-5; no firm D call. The CDR3 extends over 16 amino acids. Germline lookup yields CDR1 SGHVS and CDR2 FQNEAQ. V lost 5 bases, J lost 2 bases, and 16 bases lay in between. DNA of the CDR3: TGTGCCAGCAGCCCAAAGAGGGTCTGGGGCAATCAGCCCCAGCATTTT. Protein sequence: CASSPKRVWGNQPQHF. Using reference TRBV7-8 and TRBJ1-5 for the parts outside the CDR3, the full variable domain is GAGVSQSPRYKVAKRGQDVALRCDPISGHVSLFWYQQALGQGPEFLTYFQNEAQLDKSGLPSDRFFAERPEGSVSTLKIQRTQQEDSAVYLCASSPKRVWGNQPQHFGDGTRLSIL.

The genes are TRBV5-6 and TRBJ2-7; 7 bases fit TRBD1. This CDR3 is built from 15 residues. Trimming cost V 3 bases and J 4 bases; bases outside gene matches: 10. The V gene's germline CDR1 is SGHDT and CDR2 YYEEEE. The CDR3 region has the DNA TGTGCCAGCAGCTACGGGACAGATTTAACTTACGAGCAGTACTTC. It yields the protein CASSYGTDLTYEQYF.

The V and J genes are TRBV7-9 and TRBJ2-3; D remains unclear. The CDR3 runs 14 residues. Germline values: CDR1 SEHNR, CDR2 FQNEAQ (reference sequence). The ends were cut back, 7 bases at V and 0 bases at J, with 11 bases in the middle. This chain's CDR3 is CASNHGPSTDTQYF. The CDR3 DNA sequence: TGTGCCAGCAATCATGGACCTAGCACAGATACGCAGTATTTT.

This rearrangement joins TRBV5-6 to TRBJ1-4; D call uncertain. The CDR3 extends over 14 amino acids. Trimming left V 3 bases short and J 1 base short, with 7 bases between. Looked up from germline, CDR1 is SGHDT and CDR2 is YYEEEE. CDR3 DNA sequence: TGTGCCAGCAGCTCCGAAAGAACTAATGAAAAACTGTTTTTT. This sequence encodes CASSSERTNEKLFF.

The CDR3 spells CASSLRTGRNTEAFF. In nucleotides, the CDR3 is TGTGCCAGCTCACTTAGGACAGGCCGGAACACTGAAGCTTTCTTT. The chain links TRBV18 to TRBJ1-1, with 7 bases identical to TRBD1. Germline CDR1 reads KGHSH; CDR2 reads LQKENI. Trimming cost V 4 bases and J 1 base; bases outside gene matches: 6. The CDR3 consists of 15 residues.

This rearrangement joins TRBV19 to TRBJ1-1, with no clear D. The CDR3 contains 13 residues. Trimming stripped 3 bases from V and 7 bases from J, with 12 bases between. Germline V CDR1 and CDR2: LNHDA, SQIVND (reference sequence). The CDR3 DNA sequence: TGTGCCAGTAGTATTAAGGGATTCAGTGAAGCTTTCTTT. Amino acids: CASSIKGFSEAFF.

The chain combines TRBV7-9 with TRBJ2-3, with D possibly TRBD2 on 7 matching bases. CDR1 SEHNR and CDR2 FQNEAQ come from the germline V gene (reference sequence). CDR3 length equals 15 residues. V lost 11 bases to trimming and J lost 1 base, with 19 bases between them. CDR3 DNA sequence: TGTGCCTCCGAGAGGGGGGGCTTACGCACAGATACGCAGTATTTT. Residues: CASERGGLRTDTQYF.

The chain has TRBV5-1 and TRBJ1-1; tentative D call: TRBD1 (5 bases). V was clipped by 4 bases and J by 1 base, with 14 bases between them. This CDR3 comprises 15 residues. Per germline, CDR1 SGHRS and CDR2 YFSETQ. CDR3: CASSLGTVENTEAFF. The CDR3 DNA follows: TGCGCCAGCAGCCTAGGGACTGTCGAGAACACTGAAGCTTTCTTT.

This chain connects TRBV11-2 to TRBJ2-7; 7 positions agree with TRBD2. This CDR3 region has 14 residues. Germline trimming cut 1 base from V and 3 bases from J; bases unmatched to any gene: 3. CDR1 SGHAT and CDR2 FQNNGV come from the germline V gene. The CDR3 is CASSLVGRRYEQYF. CDR3 DNA: TGTGCCAGCAGCTTAGTCGGGAGGCGCTACGAGCAGTACTTC.

The chain carries TRBV6-5 and TRBJ2-7; D is possibly TRBD1 (5 bases). V lost 8 bases and J 0 bases, leaving 11 bases between the germline ends. The CDR3 loop spans 13 amino acids. Germline CDR1 is MNHEY and CDR2 is SVGAGI. The CDR3 DNA follows: TGTGCCAGCCGGACATCTAGCTCCTACGAGCAGTACTTC. Its protein product is CASRTSSSYEQYF.

V usage is TRBV5-1 and J usage is TRBJ2-5, with 9 bases that match TRBD2. CDR3 size: 15 residues. J gave up 3 bases and V 0 bases, and 3 bases lay outside the gene matches. The germline CDR1 and CDR2 sequences are SGHRS and YFSETQ. CDR3 DNA sequence: TGCGCCAGCAGCTTGGCGGGCGGGGGGGAAGAGACCCAGTACTTC. Residues: CASSLAGGGEETQYF.

The rearrangement joins TRBV9 to TRBJ1-2, with 8 bases matching TRBD1. The V gene's germline CDR1 is SGDLS and CDR2 YYNGEE. Germline trimming cut 4 bases from V and 7 bases from J; bases unmatched to any gene: 15. The CDR3 length is 16 residues. In DNA, the CDR3 is TGTGCCAGCAGCACCGGGAGGCAGGGGGCATTCGTTGGCTACACCTTC. Translating gives CASSTGRQGAFVGYTF.

The rearrangement links TRBV19 to TRBJ2-7; no firm D call. V lost 5 bases, J lost 5 bases, and 7 bases lay in between. The CDR3 runs 11 residues. CDR1 is LNHDA and CDR2 is SQIVND in the germline V gene (reference sequence). The CDR3: CASSSNHEQYF. The CDR3 nucleotides are TGTGCCAGTAGTTCCAACCACGAGCAGTACTTC.

This chain links TRBV5-1 with TRBJ2-3, with D tentatively TRBD2 (7 bases). Trimming pared 0 bases from V and 6 bases from J, leaving 17 bases between. Per germline, CDR1 SGHRS and CDR2 YFSETQ. This CDR3 is 16 amino acids long. The CDR3 loop is CASSLEGGVLTDTQYF. CDR3 nucleotides: TGCGCCAGCAGCTTGGAAGGGGGGGTCCTCACGGATACGCAGTATTTT.

The chain couples TRBV20-1 to TRBJ2-7, with D unclear. The CDR3 is 11 amino acids. V lost 2 bases and J 6 bases, leaving 8 bases between the germline ends. CDR1 is DFQATT, CDR2 SNEGSKA, per germline (reference sequence). CDR3 sequence reads: CSARSLVEQYF. CDR3 nucleotide sequence: TGCAGTGCTAGATCTCTAGTCGAGCAGTACTTC.

The chain employs TRBV13 and TRBJ2-7; maybe TRBD1 (5 bases). V lost 0 bases and J 2 bases, leaving 8 bases between the germline ends. Germline CDR1 is PRHDT and CDR2 is FYEKMQ (reference sequence). The CDR3 is made up of 14 amino acids. DNA of the CDR3: TGTGCCAGCAGCTTAGGAGGGGTGACCTACGAGCAGTACTTC. Protein: CASSLGGVTYEQYF.

V gene TRBV9 combines with J gene TRBJ2-7, with 8 bases lining up with TRBD2. The CDR3 runs 18 residues. The germline V gene has CDR1 SGDLS and CDR2 YYNGEE. Trimming removed 0 bases from V and 2 bases from J; junction bases left unmatched: 13. DNA for the CDR3: TGTGCCAGCAGCGTAGCCCCTGCTGACGGGACTAGAACCTACGAGCAGTACTTC. This encodes CASSVAPADGTRTYEQYF.